This TCR beta chain was recorded in a study of blood T cells in healthy people across ages. Findings of the study overall: Unsorted PBMCs ruled out conclusive naive versus antigen-experienced comparison.

Germline CDR1 reads SGHTA; CDR2 reads FQGNSA. The CDR3 runs to 11 residues. The V and J ends lost 2 bases and 13 bases respectively, with 9 bases between them. For the second PCR, which ran for about 6 to 12 cycles, a sample-barcoded 5' primer and a J-beta primer mix were used. Using its own MiXCR run on the 5' RACE reads, TCRdb lists one record per CDR3 protein. The sample includes over a million distinct CDR3 sequences, 45% of them seen just once. With regard to this clonotype: Antigen: not known.

The total RNA that was extracted per sample amounted to at least 5 micrograms. This receptor was identified in a woman aged 60-70 years in good health. The specimen was blood. This chain uses TRBV7-2 with TRBJ2-4; D is unresolved. The CDR3 DNA sequence: TGTGCCAGCAGCTTAAAGGCCAAGCAGTACTTC. Encoded protein: CASSLKAKQYF.